This T cell receptor beta chain was recovered during a study of shared clonotypes between healthy human individuals. Study in general: A couple of women and three men aged 18 to 49 served as donors.

TCRdb keeps only in-frame clones here, not all; method: immunoSEQ multiplex PCR. The sample holds 500,000 to 650,000 clones, roughly 79% seen once. About 100 million PBMCs were counted before genomic DNA extraction. The germline V gene has CDR1 SGHNT and CDR2 YENEEA. The CDR3 is made up of 13 amino acids. V dropped 0 bases and J dropped 3 bases, with 6 bases sitting between them. The sequencing input was PBMCs. The source of this sequence is a woman aged 40 to 50 in good health. Some clones in this sample may be carry-over from other donors' samples. V usage is TRBV11-3 and J usage is TRBJ2-7; no firm D call. In DNA, the CDR3 is TGTGCCAGCAGCTTAGACTCTCGCTACGAGCAGTACTTC. Its translation: CASSLDSRYEQYF.